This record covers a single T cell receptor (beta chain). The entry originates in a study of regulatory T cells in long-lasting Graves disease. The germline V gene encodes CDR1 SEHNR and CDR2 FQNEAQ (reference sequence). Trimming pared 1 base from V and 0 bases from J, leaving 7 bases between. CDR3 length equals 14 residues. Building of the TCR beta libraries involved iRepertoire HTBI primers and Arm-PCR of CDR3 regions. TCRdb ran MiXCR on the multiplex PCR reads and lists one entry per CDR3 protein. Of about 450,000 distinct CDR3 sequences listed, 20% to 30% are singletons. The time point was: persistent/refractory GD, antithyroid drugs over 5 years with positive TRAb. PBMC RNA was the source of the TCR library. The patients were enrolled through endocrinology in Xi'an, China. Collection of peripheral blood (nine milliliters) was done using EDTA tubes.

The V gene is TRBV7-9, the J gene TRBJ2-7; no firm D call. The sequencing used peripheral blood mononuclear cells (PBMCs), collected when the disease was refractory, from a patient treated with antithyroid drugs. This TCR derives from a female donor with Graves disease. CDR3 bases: TGTGCCAGCAGCTTAGAACTATCCTCCTACGAGCAGTACTTC. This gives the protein CASSLELSSYEQYF. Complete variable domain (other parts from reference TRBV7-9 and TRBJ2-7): DTGVSQNPRHKITKRGQNVTFRCDPISEHNRLYWYRQTLGQGPEFLTYFQNEAQLEKSRLLSDRFSAERPKGSFSTLEIQRTEQGDSAMYLCASSLELSSYEQYFGPGTRLTVT.